The rows below give T cell receptor beta chains drawn from one sample of a study of blood T cell repertoires in COVID-19. Profiled with immunoSEQ multiplex PCR; TCRdb holds only in-frame clones, not every one. The sample has approximately 300,000 clones; over 70% are singletons. Sequenced material: peripheral blood. The receptors come from a woman aged 45-60 years with acute or convalescent COVID-19. Each CDR3 is given with its conserved first and last residue. Each record gives: D gene, J gene, clone size, V gene, CDR3 DNA, CDR3 protein. D genes are given only for firm matches. Only some rows state a clone size, as once, few, many or a class for expanded clones.

D gene: NA
J gene: TRBJ1-1
clone size: NA
V gene: TRBV9
CDR3 DNA: TGTGCCAGCAGCCTCACAGCGAACACTGAAGCTTTCTTT
CDR3 protein: CASSLTANTEAFF

D gene: TRBD1
J gene: TRBJ2-1
clone size: NA
V gene: TRBV27
CDR3 DNA: TGTGCCAGCAGTTCGGACAGGGATAGCGAGCAGTTCTTC
CDR3 protein: CASSSDRDSEQFF

D gene: NA
J gene: TRBJ2-7
clone size: NA
V gene: TRBV6-5
CDR3 DNA: TGTGCCAGCAGTTCCAGGGGCGAGCAGTACTTC
CDR3 protein: CASSSRGEQYF

D gene: TRBD1
J gene: TRBJ1-2
clone size: NA
V gene: TRBV5-1
CDR3 DNA: TGCGCCAGCAGCTTGGAGGCAGGGGGCGCAGACTATGGCTACACCTTC
CDR3 protein: CASSLEAGGADYGYTF

D gene: TRBD2
J gene: TRBJ2-2
clone size: NA
V gene: TRBV5-6
CDR3 DNA: TGTGCCAGCAGCCCCTTAGGGACTACCCATTACACCGGGGAGCTGTTTTTT
CDR3 protein: CASSPLGTTHYTGELFF

D gene: NA
J gene: TRBJ2-1
clone size: NA
V gene: TRBV6-1
CDR3 DNA: TGTGCCAGCAGTGAACAGTTTGGCCTCTTC
CDR3 protein: CASSEQFGLF

D gene: TRBD1
J gene: TRBJ1-2
clone size: NA
V gene: TRBV4-1
CDR3 DNA: TGCGCCAGCAGCCAAAATAACAGGGGGGGGTTACTCTATGGCTACACCTTC
CDR3 protein: CASSQNNRGGLLYGYTF

D gene: NA
J gene: TRBJ2-2
clone size: few
V gene: TRBV7-9
CDR3 DNA: TGTGCCAGCAGCTTTACAGACGGGGAGCTGTTTTTT
CDR3 protein: CASSFTDGELFF

D gene: TRBD1
J gene: TRBJ2-5
clone size: NA
V gene: TRBV7-6
CDR3 DNA: TGTGCCAGCAGCTCAGGGGGCCAGACCCAGTACTTC
CDR3 protein: CASSSGGQTQYF

D gene: NA
J gene: TRBJ2-3
clone size: NA
V gene: TRBV7-9
CDR3 DNA: TGTGCCAGCAGCTTAGAACAGTTTAGCACAGATACGCAGTATTTT
CDR3 protein: CASSLEQFSTDTQYF

D gene: NA
J gene: TRBJ2-3
clone size: NA
V gene: TRBV6-5
CDR3 DNA: TGTGCCAGCAGCGACGGGCCCAGGGTGGTGGATACGCAGTATTTT
CDR3 protein: CASSDGPRVVDTQYF

D gene: TRBD1
J gene: TRBJ1-4
clone size: NA
V gene: TRBV5-8
CDR3 DNA: TGTGCCAGCAGCCCAGGGACAGGGGGGAATGAAAAACTGTTTTTT
CDR3 protein: CASSPGTGGNEKLFF

D gene: TRBD1
J gene: TRBJ2-2
clone size: NA
V gene: TRBV7-2
CDR3 DNA: TGTGCCAGCAGCTTAGGGACAGGTGGTAACACCGGGGAGCTGTTTTTT
CDR3 protein: CASSLGTGGNTGELFF

D gene: NA
J gene: TRBJ2-5
clone size: NA
V gene: TRBV30
CDR3 DNA: TGTGCCTGGACCCTGGACATCCAAGAGACCCAGTACTTC
CDR3 protein: CAWTLDIQETQYF

D gene: TRBD1
J gene: TRBJ2-3
clone size: NA
V gene: TRBV2
CDR3 DNA: TGTGCCAGCACTTCCACCGGGCAGGGGGCAGATACGCAGTATTTT
CDR3 protein: CASTSTGQGADTQYF

D gene: NA
J gene: TRBJ2-1
clone size: NA
V gene: TRBV11-2
CDR3 DNA: TGTGCCAGCAGCCCAGTCATCTACAATGAGCAGTTCTTC
CDR3 protein: CASSPVIYNEQFF

D gene: NA
J gene: TRBJ1-1
clone size: NA
V gene: TRBV20-1
CDR3 DNA: TGCAGTGCTAGTGGGCAGTCGGGGAGCACTGAAGCTTTCTTT
CDR3 protein: CSASGQSGSTEAFF

D gene: TRBD2
J gene: TRBJ2-1
clone size: once
V gene: TRBV5-5
CDR3 DNA: TGTGCCAGCAGCTTGAGGTCGGGGGGGTCCTACAATGAGCAGTTCTTC
CDR3 protein: CASSLRSGGSYNEQFF

D gene: TRBD2
J gene: TRBJ2-1
clone size: NA
V gene: TRBV30
CDR3 DNA: TGTGCCTGGAGTAAGAGACTAGCGGGACATTACAATGAGCAGTTCTTC
CDR3 protein: CAWSKRLAGHYNEQFF

D gene: NA
J gene: TRBJ1-5
clone size: few
V gene: TRBV5-5
CDR3 DNA: TGTGCCAGCAGCCCATCGGTTAATCAGCCCCAGCATTTT
CDR3 protein: CASSPSVNQPQHF

D gene: NA
J gene: TRBJ2-1
clone size: NA
V gene: TRBV7-2
CDR3 DNA: TGTGCCAGCAGCTTACGGCCTACGGGCAATGAGCAGTTCTTC
CDR3 protein: CASSLRPTGNEQFF

D gene: NA
J gene: TRBJ1-1
clone size: NA
V gene: TRBV7-8
CDR3 DNA: TGTGCCAGCAGCTTAGTTACAGGTAACACTGAAGCTTTCTTT
CDR3 protein: CASSLVTGNTEAFF

D gene: TRBD1
J gene: TRBJ2-3
clone size: NA
V gene: TRBV4-2
CDR3 DNA: TGTGCCAGCAGCCCGGGACAGGCCTCGGGAGATACGCAGTATTTT
CDR3 protein: CASSPGQASGDTQYF

D gene: NA
J gene: TRBJ1-3
clone size: NA
V gene: TRBV5-6
CDR3 DNA: TGTGCCAGCAGCTTGCCCGAGGGCAGTCTCGTTAGTGGAAACACCATATATTTT
CDR3 protein: CASSLPEGSLVSGNTIYF

D gene: NA
J gene: TRBJ1-4
clone size: NA
V gene: TRBV3-1/TRBV3-2
CDR3 DNA: TGTGCCAGCAGCCGAAATCGGGCAACTAATGAAAAACTGTTTTTT
CDR3 protein: CASSRNRATNEKLFF

D gene: TRBD1
J gene: TRBJ1-4
clone size: NA
V gene: TRBV29-1
CDR3 DNA: TGCAGCGTCAACAGGGGAACTAATGAAAAACTGTTTTTT
CDR3 protein: CSVNRGTNEKLFF

D gene: NA
J gene: TRBJ2-3
clone size: NA
V gene: TRBV6-5
CDR3 DNA: TGTGCCAGCAGTCGGGACTTCGACACAGATACGCAGTATTTT
CDR3 protein: CASSRDFDTDTQYF

D gene: TRBD2
J gene: TRBJ2-7
clone size: few
V gene: TRBV2
CDR3 DNA: TGTGCCAGCACCAGGACTAGATACGAGCAGTACTTC
CDR3 protein: CASTRTRYEQYF

D gene: NA
J gene: TRBJ2-1
clone size: NA
V gene: TRBV29-1
CDR3 DNA: TGCAGCGTTGAACTGAATGAGCAGTTCTTC
CDR3 protein: CSVELNEQFF

D gene: NA
J gene: TRBJ1-5
clone size: NA
V gene: TRBV28
CDR3 DNA: TGTGCCAGCAGCTATCAGGACCCAGGGCTTCGTCAGCCCCAGCATTTT
CDR3 protein: CASSYQDPGLRQPQHF

D gene: TRBD1
J gene: TRBJ1-1
clone size: NA
V gene: TRBV30
CDR3 DNA: TGTGCCTCGCGACAGGGGGACACTGAAGCTTTCTTT
CDR3 protein: CASRQGDTEAFF

D gene: TRBD1
J gene: TRBJ1-2
clone size: NA
V gene: TRBV7-9
CDR3 DNA: TGTGCCAGCAGCGTGACAGGGGAGGATGGCTACACCTTC
CDR3 protein: CASSVTGEDGYTF

D gene: TRBD1
J gene: TRBJ1-6
clone size: NA
V gene: TRBV11-2
CDR3 DNA: TGTGCCAGCAGTCCTTACAGGGGTGTTAATTCACCCCTCCACTTT
CDR3 protein: CASSPYRGVNSPLHF

D gene: TRBD1
J gene: TRBJ2-7
clone size: few
V gene: TRBV14
CDR3 DNA: TGTGCCAGCAGCGATCGACAGGGGCCGTACGAGCAGTACTTC
CDR3 protein: CASSDRQGPYEQYF

D gene: NA
J gene: TRBJ1-3
clone size: NA
V gene: TRBV2
CDR3 DNA: TGTGCCAGCAGTGTAACTACCTCTGGAAACACCATATATTTT
CDR3 protein: CASSVTTSGNTIYF

D gene: NA
J gene: TRBJ1-1
clone size: NA
V gene: TRBV9
CDR3 DNA: TGTGCCAGCAGCGTAGCAGGCGCAAACACTGAAGCTTTCTTT
CDR3 protein: CASSVAGANTEAFF

D gene: TRBD1
J gene: TRBJ1-2
clone size: NA
V gene: TRBV27
CDR3 DNA: TGTGCCAGCAGGTTAACAGGGGGCTATGGCTACACCTTC
CDR3 protein: CASRLTGGYGYTF

D gene: NA
J gene: TRBJ1-2
clone size: NA
V gene: TRBV9
CDR3 DNA: TGTGCCAGCAGCGCCTCAAAGGGACTCAACTATGGCTACACCTTC
CDR3 protein: CASSASKGLNYGYTF

D gene: TRBD1
J gene: TRBJ2-1
clone size: NA
V gene: TRBV5-5
CDR3 DNA: TGTGCCAGCAGCTTGCCCGGGACAGGGGTCGAAAATGAGCAGTTCTTC
CDR3 protein: CASSLPGTGVENEQFF

D gene: NA
J gene: TRBJ1-6
clone size: many
V gene: TRBV7-9
CDR3 DNA: TGTGCCAGCAGCTTAGTTCTTAGAGGCCTCCGGGGGAATTCACCCCTCCACTTT
CDR3 protein: CASSLVLRGLRGNSPLHF

D gene: NA
J gene: TRBJ1-2
clone size: NA
V gene: TRBV5-6
CDR3 DNA: TGTGCCAGCAGCTTGCCAGGGACTGATGGCTACACCTTC
CDR3 protein: CASSLPGTDGYTF

D gene: NA
J gene: TRBJ1-4
clone size: once
V gene: TRBV5-1
CDR3 DNA: TGCGCCAGCAGCTCACTCTCCGGGAGCAGTAAGGAAAAACTGTTTTTT
CDR3 protein: CASSSLSGSSKEKLFF

D gene: NA
J gene: TRBJ2-5
clone size: NA
V gene: TRBV5-6
CDR3 DNA: TGTGCCAGCAGCTCCGGCGGATACCAAGAGACCCAGTACTTC
CDR3 protein: CASSSGGYQETQYF

D gene: NA
J gene: TRBJ1-1
clone size: NA
V gene: TRBV3-1/TRBV3-2
CDR3 DNA: TGTGCCAGCAACCGGGGACAGAACACTGAAGCTTTCTTT
CDR3 protein: CASNRGQNTEAFF

D gene: NA
J gene: TRBJ1-4
clone size: NA
V gene: TRBV7-8
CDR3 DNA: TGTGCCAGCAGCTCTGACGGGGGTTCTAATGAAAAACTGTTTTTT
CDR3 protein: CASSSDGGSNEKLFF

D gene: TRBD1
J gene: TRBJ1-4
clone size: few
V gene: TRBV5-4
CDR3 DNA: TGTGCCAGCAGAGCGACAGGGGGCCCCAATGAAAAACTGTTTTTT
CDR3 protein: CASRATGGPNEKLFF

D gene: NA
J gene: TRBJ1-2
clone size: NA
V gene: TRBV10-3
CDR3 DNA: TGTGCCATCAGTGAGGGGGCGTATCGGACGAACAACCGGGACTATGGCTACACCTTC
CDR3 protein: CAISEGAYRTNNRDYGYTF

D gene: TRBD1
J gene: TRBJ2-2
clone size: NA
V gene: TRBV10-3
CDR3 DNA: TGTGCCATCAGTGATACAGGGGCAGACACCGGGGAGCTGTTTTTT
CDR3 protein: CAISDTGADTGELFF

D gene: TRBD1
J gene: TRBJ2-1
clone size: NA
V gene: TRBV27
CDR3 DNA: TGTGCCAGCAGTCGACAGGGGGCCGGGAATGAGCAGTTCTTC
CDR3 protein: CASSRQGAGNEQFF

D gene: NA
J gene: TRBJ1-2
clone size: few
V gene: TRBV12-3/TRBV12-4
CDR3 DNA: TGTGCCAGCAGTTTAAGGGAGAACTATGGCTACACCTTC
CDR3 protein: CASSLRENYGYTF

D gene: NA
J gene: TRBJ1-3
clone size: NA
V gene: TRBV30
CDR3 DNA: TGTGCCCAATCCCCGGGAGAGAGGCGAGGAAACACCATATATTTT
CDR3 protein: CAQSPGERRGNTIYF

D gene: TRBD2
J gene: TRBJ2-5
clone size: NA
V gene: TRBV5-4
CDR3 DNA: TGTGCCAGCAGTGAGCGGGACCTCACAGAGACCCAGTACTTC
CDR3 protein: CASSERDLTETQYF

D gene: TRBD1
J gene: TRBJ1-2
clone size: NA
V gene: TRBV7-2
CDR3 DNA: TGTGCCAGCAGCTTAGTTGACAGGGGGACGGATGGCTACACCTTC
CDR3 protein: CASSLVDRGTDGYTF